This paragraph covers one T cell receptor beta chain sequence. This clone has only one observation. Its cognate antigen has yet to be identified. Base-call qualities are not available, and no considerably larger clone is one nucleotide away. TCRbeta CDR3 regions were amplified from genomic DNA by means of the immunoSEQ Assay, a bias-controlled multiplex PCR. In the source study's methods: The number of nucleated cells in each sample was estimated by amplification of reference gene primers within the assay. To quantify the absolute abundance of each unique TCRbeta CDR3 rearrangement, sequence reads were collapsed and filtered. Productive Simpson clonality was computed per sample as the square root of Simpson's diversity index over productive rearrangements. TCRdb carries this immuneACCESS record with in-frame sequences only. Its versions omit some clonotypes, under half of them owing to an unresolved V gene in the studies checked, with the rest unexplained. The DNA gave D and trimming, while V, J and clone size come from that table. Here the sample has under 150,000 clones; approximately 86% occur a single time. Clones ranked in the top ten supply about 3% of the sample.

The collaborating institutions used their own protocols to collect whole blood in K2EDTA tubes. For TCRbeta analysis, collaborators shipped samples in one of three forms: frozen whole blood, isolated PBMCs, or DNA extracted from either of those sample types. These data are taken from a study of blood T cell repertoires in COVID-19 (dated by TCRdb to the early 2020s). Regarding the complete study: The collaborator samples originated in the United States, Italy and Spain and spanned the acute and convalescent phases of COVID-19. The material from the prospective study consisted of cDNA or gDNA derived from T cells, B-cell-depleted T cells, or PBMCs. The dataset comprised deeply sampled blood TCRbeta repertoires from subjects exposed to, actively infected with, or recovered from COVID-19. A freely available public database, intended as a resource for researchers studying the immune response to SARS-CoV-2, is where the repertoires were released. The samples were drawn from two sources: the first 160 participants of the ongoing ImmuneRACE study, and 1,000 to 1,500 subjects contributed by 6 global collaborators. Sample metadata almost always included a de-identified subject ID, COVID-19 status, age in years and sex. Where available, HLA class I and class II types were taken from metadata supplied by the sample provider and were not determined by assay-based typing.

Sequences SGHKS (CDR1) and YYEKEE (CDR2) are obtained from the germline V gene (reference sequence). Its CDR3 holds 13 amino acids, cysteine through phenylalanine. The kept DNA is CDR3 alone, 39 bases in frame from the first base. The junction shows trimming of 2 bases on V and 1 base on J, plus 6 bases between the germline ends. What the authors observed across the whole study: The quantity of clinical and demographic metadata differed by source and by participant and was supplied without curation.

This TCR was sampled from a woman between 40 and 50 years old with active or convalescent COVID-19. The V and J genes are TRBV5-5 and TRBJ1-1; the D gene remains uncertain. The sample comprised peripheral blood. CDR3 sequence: CASSLGGNTEAFF. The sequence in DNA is TGTGCCAGCAGCTTAGGAGGGAACACTGAAGCTTTCTTT.